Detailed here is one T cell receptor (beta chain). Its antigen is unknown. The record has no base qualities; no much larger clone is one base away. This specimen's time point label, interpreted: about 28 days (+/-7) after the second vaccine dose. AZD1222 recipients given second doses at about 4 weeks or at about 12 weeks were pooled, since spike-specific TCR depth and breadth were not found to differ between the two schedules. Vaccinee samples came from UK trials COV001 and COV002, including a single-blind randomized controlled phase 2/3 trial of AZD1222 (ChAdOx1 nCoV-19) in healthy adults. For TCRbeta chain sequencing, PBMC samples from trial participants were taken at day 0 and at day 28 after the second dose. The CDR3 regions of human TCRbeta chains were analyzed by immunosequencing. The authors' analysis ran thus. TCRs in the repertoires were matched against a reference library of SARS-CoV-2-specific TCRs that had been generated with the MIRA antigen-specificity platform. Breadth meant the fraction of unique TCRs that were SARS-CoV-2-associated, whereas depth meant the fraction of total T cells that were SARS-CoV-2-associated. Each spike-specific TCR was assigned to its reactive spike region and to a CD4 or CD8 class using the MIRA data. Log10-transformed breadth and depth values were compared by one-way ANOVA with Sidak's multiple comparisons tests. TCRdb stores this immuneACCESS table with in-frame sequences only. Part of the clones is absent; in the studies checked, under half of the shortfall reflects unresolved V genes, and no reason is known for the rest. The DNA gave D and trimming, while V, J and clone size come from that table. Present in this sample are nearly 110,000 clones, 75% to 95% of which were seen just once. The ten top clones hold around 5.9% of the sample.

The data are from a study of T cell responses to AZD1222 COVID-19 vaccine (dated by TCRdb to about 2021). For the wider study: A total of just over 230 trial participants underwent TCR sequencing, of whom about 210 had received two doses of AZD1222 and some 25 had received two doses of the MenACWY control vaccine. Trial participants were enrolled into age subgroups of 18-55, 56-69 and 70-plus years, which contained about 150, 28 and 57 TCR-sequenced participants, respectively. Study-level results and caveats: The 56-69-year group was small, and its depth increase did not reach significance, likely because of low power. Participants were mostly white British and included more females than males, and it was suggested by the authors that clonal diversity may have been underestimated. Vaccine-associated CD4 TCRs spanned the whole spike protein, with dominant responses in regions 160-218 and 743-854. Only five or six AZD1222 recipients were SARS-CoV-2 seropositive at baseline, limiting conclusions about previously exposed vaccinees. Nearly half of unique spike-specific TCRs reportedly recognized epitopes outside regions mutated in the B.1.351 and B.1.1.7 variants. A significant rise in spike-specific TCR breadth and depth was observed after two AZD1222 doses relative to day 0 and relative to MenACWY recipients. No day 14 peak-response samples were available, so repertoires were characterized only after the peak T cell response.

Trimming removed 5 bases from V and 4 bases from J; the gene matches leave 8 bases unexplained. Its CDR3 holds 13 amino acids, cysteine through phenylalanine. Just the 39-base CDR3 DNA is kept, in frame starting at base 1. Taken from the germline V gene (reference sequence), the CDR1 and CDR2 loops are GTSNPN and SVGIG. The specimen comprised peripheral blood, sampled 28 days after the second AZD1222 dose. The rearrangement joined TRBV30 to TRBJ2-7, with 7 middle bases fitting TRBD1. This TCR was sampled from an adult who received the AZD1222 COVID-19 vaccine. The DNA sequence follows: TGTGCCTGGTTGGACAGGATTATGTACGAGCAGTACTTC. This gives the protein CAWLDRIMYEQYF.